A single T cell receptor (beta chain) is shown here with its context. The CDR3 covers 13 residues. With 0 bases removed from V and 3 bases from J, the gap between germline ends came to 3 bases. Per the germline V gene, CDR1 is MNHEY and CDR2 is SMNVEV (reference sequence). In the original analysis: Amplification of reference gene primers provided the estimated nucleated cell counts. The table came from immunoSEQ multiplex PCR; TCRdb's copy has only in-frame clones and leaves some out. The V and J calls and clone size are taken from that table; D and trimming were inferred from the DNA. Of 300,000 to 400,000 clones listed, roughly 86% were seen once; the top ten hold roughly 8.9%. This sample stems from a study of blood T cell repertoires in COVID-19. Patients in Seattle were enrolled during active infection, then followed longitudinally.

The gene calls are TRBV27 and TRBJ1-5; no definite D call. The sample was peripheral blood. The clonotype originates from a man aged 25-45 years with COVID-19, enrolled during active disease. This CDR3 reads CASSLSINQPQHF. The CDR3, as DNA: TGTGCCAGCAGTTTATCTATCAATCAGCCCCAGCATTTT.